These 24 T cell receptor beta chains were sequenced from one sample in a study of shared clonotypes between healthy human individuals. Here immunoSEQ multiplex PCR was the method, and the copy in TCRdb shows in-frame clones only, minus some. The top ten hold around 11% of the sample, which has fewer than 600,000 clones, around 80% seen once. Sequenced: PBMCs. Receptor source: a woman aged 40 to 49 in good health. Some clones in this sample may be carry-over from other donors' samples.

The CDR3 DNA sequence: TGTGCCAGCAGTTCCCAGGGGGCTGGCGAGCAGTACTTC. Translated, it gives CASSSQGAGEQYF. The J gene is TRBJ2-7, the V gene TRBV28; 8 bases agree with TRBD1. The CDR3 contains 13 residues. V lost 4 bases and J lost 6; bases outside the gene matches: 5. Germline CDR1 reads MDHEN; CDR2 reads SYDVKM.

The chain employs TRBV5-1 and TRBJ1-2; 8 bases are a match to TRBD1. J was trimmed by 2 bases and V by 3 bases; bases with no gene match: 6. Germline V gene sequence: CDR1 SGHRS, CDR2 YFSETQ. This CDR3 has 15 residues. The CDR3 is CASSWGDRNNYGYTF. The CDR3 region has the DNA TGCGCCAGCAGCTGGGGGGACAGGAACAACTATGGCTACACCTTC.

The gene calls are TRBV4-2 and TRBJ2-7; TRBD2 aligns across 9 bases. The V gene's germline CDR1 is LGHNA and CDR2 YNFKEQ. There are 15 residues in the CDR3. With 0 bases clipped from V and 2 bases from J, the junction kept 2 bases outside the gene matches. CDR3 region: CASSQEVAGAYEQYF. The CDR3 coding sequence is TGTGCCAGCAGCCAAGAAGTAGCGGGGGCCTACGAGCAGTACTTC.

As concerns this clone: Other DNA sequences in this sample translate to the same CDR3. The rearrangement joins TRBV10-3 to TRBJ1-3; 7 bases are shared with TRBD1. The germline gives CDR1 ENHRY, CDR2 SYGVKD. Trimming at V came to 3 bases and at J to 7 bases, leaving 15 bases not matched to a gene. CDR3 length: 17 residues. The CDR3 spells CAISEIGDSRRRNTIYF. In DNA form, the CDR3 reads TGTGCCATCAGTGAAATAGGGGACAGCCGGAGGAGGAACACCATATATTTT.

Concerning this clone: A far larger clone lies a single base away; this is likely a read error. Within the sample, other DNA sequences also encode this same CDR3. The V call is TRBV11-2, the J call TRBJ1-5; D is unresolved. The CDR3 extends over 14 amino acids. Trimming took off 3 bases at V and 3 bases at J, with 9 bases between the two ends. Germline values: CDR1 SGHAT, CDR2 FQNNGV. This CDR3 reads CASSLEGLNQPQHF. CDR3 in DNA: TGTGCCAGCAGCTTGGAAGGGCTCAATCAGCCCCAGCATTTT.

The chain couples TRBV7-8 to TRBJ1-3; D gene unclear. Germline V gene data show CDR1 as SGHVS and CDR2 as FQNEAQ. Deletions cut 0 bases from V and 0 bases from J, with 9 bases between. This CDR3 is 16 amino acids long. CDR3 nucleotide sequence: TGTGCCAGCAGCTTAGCTGGCACATACTCTGGAAACACCATATATTTT. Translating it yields CASSLAGTYSGNTIYF.

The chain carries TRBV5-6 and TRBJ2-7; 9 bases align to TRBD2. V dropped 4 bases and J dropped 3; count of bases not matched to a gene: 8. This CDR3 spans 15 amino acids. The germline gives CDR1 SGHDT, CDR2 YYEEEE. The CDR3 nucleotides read TGTGCCAGCAGCGGGGGGACTAGCAATTTCTACGAGCAGTACTTC. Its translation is CASSGGTSNFYEQYF.

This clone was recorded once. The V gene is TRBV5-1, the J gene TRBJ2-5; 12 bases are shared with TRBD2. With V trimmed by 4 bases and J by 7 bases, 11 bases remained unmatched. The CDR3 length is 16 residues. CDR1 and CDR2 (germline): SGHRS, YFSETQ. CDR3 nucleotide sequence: TGCGCCAGCAGCGGGAGACTAGCGGGAGAGTGGGGGACCCAGTACTTC. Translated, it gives CASSGRLAGEWGTQYF.

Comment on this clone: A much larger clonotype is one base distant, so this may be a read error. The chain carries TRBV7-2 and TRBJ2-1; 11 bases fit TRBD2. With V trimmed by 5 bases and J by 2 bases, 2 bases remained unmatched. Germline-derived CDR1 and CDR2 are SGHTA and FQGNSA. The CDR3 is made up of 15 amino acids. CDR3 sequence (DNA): TGTGCCAGCAGCCTGGGACTAGCGGCCTACAATGAGCAGTTCTTC. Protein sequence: CASSLGLAAYNEQFF.

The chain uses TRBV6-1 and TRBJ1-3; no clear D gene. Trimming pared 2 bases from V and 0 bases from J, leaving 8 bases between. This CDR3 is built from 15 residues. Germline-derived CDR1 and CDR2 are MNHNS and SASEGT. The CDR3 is CASSEFLGSGNTIYF. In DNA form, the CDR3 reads TGTGCCAGCAGTGAATTCCTCGGCTCTGGAAACACCATATATTTT.

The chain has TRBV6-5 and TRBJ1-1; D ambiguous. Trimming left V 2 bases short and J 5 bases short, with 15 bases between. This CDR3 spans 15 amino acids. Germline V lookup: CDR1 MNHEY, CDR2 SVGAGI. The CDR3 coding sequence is TGTGCCAGCAGTTACGAAAGGGAACTGGAAACTGAAGCTTTCTTT. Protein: CASSYERELETEAFF.

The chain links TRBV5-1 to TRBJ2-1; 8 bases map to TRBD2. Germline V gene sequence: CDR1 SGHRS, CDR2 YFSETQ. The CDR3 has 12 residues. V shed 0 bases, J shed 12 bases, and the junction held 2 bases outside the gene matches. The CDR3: CASSLGAGGQFF. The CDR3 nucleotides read TGCGCCAGCAGCTTGGGGGCGGGAGGGCAGTTCTTC.

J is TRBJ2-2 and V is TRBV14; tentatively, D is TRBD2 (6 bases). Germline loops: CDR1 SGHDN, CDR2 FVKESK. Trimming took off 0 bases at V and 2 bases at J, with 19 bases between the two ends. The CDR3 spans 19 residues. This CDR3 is CASSQDRRAGPINTGELFF. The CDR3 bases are TGTGCCAGCAGCCAAGATAGGAGGGCGGGACCCATAAACACCGGGGAGCTGTTTTTT.

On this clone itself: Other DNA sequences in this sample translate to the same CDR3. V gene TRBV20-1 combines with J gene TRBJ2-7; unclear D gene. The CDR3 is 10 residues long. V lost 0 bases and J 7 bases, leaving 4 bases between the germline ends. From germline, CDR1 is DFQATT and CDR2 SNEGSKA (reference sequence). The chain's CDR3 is CSAREGEQYF. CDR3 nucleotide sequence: TGCAGTGCTAGAGAAGGAGAGCAGTACTTC.

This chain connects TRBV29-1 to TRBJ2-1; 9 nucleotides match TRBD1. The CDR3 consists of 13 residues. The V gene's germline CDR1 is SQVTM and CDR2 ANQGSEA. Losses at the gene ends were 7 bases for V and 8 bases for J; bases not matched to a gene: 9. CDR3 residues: CSGAGTGNHEQFF. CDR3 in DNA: TGCAGCGGCGCCGGGACAGGGAACCATGAGCAGTTCTTC.

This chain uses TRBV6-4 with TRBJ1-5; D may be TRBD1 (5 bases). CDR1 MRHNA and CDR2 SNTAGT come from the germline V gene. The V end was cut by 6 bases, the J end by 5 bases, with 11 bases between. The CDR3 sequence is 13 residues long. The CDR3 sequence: CASSLDSDQPQHF. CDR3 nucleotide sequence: TGTGCCAGCAGCTTAGACAGTGATCAGCCCCAGCATTTT.

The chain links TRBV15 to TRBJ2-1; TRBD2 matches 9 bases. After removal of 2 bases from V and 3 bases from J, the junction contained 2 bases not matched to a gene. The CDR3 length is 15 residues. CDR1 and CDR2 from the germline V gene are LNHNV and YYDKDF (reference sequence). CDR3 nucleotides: TGTGCCACCAGCAGACTGACTAGCGGCTACAATGAGCAGTTCTTC. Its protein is CATSRLTSGYNEQFF.

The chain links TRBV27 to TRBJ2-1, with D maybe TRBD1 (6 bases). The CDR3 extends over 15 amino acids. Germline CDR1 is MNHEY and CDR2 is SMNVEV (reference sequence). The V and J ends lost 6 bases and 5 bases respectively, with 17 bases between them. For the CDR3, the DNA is TGTGCCAGCAGATGGACAGTCCGAAGAAACAATGAGCAGTTCTTC. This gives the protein CASRWTVRRNNEQFF.

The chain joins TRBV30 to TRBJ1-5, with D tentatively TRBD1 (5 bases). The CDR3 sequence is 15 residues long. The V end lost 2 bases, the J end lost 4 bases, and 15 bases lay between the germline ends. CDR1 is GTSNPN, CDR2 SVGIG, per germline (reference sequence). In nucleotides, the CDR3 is TGTGCCTGGAGTCCGAAGGGGAGGTTGAATCAGCCCCAGCATTTT. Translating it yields CAWSPKGRLNQPQHF.

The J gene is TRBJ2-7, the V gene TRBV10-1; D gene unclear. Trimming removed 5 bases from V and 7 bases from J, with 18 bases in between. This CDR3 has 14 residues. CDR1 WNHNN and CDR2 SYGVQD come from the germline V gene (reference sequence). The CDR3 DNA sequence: TGCGCCAGCAGTAGTGGTCAGGCTTCCTGGGAGCAGTACTTC. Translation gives CASSSGQASWEQYF.

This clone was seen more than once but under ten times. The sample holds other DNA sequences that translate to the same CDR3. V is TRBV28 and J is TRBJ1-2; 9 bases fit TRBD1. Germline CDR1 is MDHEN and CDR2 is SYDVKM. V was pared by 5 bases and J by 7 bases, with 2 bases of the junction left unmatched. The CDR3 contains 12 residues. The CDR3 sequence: CASSGQGSGYTF. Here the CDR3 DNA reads TGTGCCAGCAGTGGACAGGGGAGTGGCTACACCTTC.

CDR3 nucleotides: TGCAGCGCAAGGGTCCCTAGCACTGAAGCTTTCTTT. It encodes CSARVPSTEAFF. This chain links TRBV29-1 with TRBJ1-1; no clear D gene. There are 12 residues in the CDR3. The germline V and J ends were trimmed by 7 bases and 4 bases, with 13 bases remaining between them. CDR1 is SQVTM and CDR2 is ANQGSEA in the germline V gene.

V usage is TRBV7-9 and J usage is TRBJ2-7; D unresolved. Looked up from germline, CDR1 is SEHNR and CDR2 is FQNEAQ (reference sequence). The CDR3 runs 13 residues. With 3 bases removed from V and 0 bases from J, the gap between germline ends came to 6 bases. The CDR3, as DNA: TGTGCCAGCAGCTTTGGTAACTCCTACGAGCAGTACTTC. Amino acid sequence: CASSFGNSYEQYF.

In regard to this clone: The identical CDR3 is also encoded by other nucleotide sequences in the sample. CDR3 nucleotide sequence: TGTGCCTGGAGTGTACGGTCGGATCAGCCCCAGCATTTT. Protein product: CAWSVRSDQPQHF. This chain uses TRBV30 with TRBJ1-5, with D hard to call. V was cut by 0 bases and J by 5 bases, with 8 bases left in between. From germline, CDR1 is GTSNPN and CDR2 SVGIG (reference sequence). The CDR3 has 13 amino acids.